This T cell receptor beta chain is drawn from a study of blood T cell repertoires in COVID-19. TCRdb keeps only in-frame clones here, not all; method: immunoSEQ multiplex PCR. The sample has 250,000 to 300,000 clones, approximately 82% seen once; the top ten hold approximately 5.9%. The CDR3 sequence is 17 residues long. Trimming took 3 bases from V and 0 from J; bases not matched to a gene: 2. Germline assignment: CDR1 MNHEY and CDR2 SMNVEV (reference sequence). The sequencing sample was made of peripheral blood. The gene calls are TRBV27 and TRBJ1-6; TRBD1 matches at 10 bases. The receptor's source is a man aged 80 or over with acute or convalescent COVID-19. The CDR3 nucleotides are TGTGCCAGCAGTTTTGGACAGGGGGACTCCTATAATTCACCCCTCCACTTT. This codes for CASSFGQGDSYNSPLHF.